This T cell receptor beta chain emerged from a study of monozygotic twins with cystic fibrosis. The table came from immunoSEQ multiplex PCR; TCRdb's copy has only in-frame clones and leaves some out. The top ten hold under 3% of the sample, which has a few thousand clones, about 96% seen once. The sequenced material came from blood. The receptor was isolated from a boy aged 2 to 9 with cystic fibrosis.

This CDR3 reads CASSIGPAVEQYF. In nucleotides, the CDR3 is TGTGCCAGTAGTATAGGACCCGCGGTCGAGCAGTACTTC. The chain combines TRBV19 with TRBJ2-7; D not resolved. Germline V gene lookup returns CDR1 LNHDA and CDR2 SQIVND (reference sequence). This CDR3 has 13 residues. The V end lost 1 base, the J end lost 6 bases, and 10 bases lay between the germline ends.